This T cell receptor beta chain came from a study of blood T cell repertoires in COVID-19. In the study overall: COVID-19 samples collected from the United States, Italy and Spain covered acute and convalescent phases.

This CDR3 contains 16 residues. V was clipped by 0 bases and J by 3 bases; unmatched bases: 6. Germline-derived CDR1 and CDR2 are SGDLS and YYNGEE. TCRdb's copy holds only in-frame clones and misses some; the assay was immunoSEQ multiplex PCR. Of about 250,000 clones in the sample, 80% to 90% were seen once. This TCR was sampled from a man of 80 years or more with acute or convalescent COVID-19. Sequenced sample: peripheral blood. The V call is TRBV9, the J call TRBJ2-7, with 10 bases matching TRBD2. This chain's CDR3 is CASSVGPGLALYEQYF. Written as DNA, the CDR3 is TGTGCCAGCAGCGTAGGCCCGGGACTAGCGCTCTACGAGCAGTACTTC.